This T cell receptor beta chain was documented in a study of shared clonotypes between healthy human individuals. The protocol was immunoSEQ multiplex PCR, while the TCRdb copy is restricted to in-frame clones and leaves out a portion. Seen here are approximately 700,000 clones, 60% to 75% observed once, and the top ten hold 1.5% to 2%. General study findings and limits: The four-donor shared clonotypes exceeded non-shared clonotypes in generation probability, with non-shared ones scoring lower.

The germline CDR1 and CDR2 sequences are MNHNY and SVGAGI (reference sequence). This CDR3 has 12 residues. The ends were cut back, 8 bases at V and 2 bases at J, with 7 bases in the middle. A remark on this clone: Its antigen is unknown.

The chain uses TRBV6-6 and TRBJ1-3, with a weak D call TRBD1 (5 bases). Input material: memory CD4+ T cells sorted from blood. Subset described: CD45RA-negative fraction. The TCR originated in a woman under 40 in good health. In DNA, the CDR3 is TGTGCCAGCGGGGGGGCTGGAAACACCATATATTTT. Translated, it gives CASGGAGNTIYF.